A single sample is the source of the 3 T cell receptor beta chains below, sequenced in a study of technical replicates of blood from a handful of donors. The method was immunoSEQ multiplex PCR; TCRdb's version includes in-frame clones alone and lacks a portion of them. The sample includes 85,000 to 100,000 clones, around 94% seen only once; the top ten take over 0.2%. The sample was T cells isolated from PBMCs. The receptor source for this set is a human donor in good health.

This chain uses TRBV27 with TRBJ2-7, with TRBD2 identical over 12 bases. The CDR3 length is 17 residues. V lost 7 bases, J lost 6 bases, and 16 bases stayed unmatched. Germline lookup yields CDR1 MNHEY and CDR2 SMNVEV (reference sequence). The CDR3 protein is CASTFNHGLAGTGEQYF. In DNA, the CDR3 is TGTGCCAGCACCTTTAATCACGGACTAGCGGGAACTGGCGAGCAGTACTTC.

This chain connects TRBV6-5 to TRBJ1-2; D gene uncertain. The CDR3 is 13 amino acids. V was trimmed by 6 bases and J by 3 bases, leaving 11 bases between them. Per germline, CDR1 MNHEY and CDR2 SVGAGI. CDR3 DNA: TGTGCCAGCAGCTTCGCGGGATACTATGGCTACACCTTC. Protein sequence: CASSFAGYYGYTF.

The gene calls are TRBV5-6 and TRBJ1-2; TRBD1 aligns across 7 bases. V dropped 4 bases and J dropped 4; count of bases not matched to a gene: 1. The germline V gene has CDR1 SGHDT and CDR2 YYEEEE. The CDR3 length is 12 residues. The CDR3 sequence: CASSDRVYGYTF. The DNA of the CDR3 is TGTGCCAGCAGCGACAGGGTCTATGGCTACACCTTC.